Listed below are T cell receptor beta chains from one sample, sequenced in a study of blood T cell repertoires in COVID-19. Profiled with immunoSEQ multiplex PCR; TCRdb holds only in-frame clones, not every one. Among under 200,000 clones listed, approximately 90% were seen once. Sequences were obtained from peripheral blood. Receptors originate from a man between 40 and 49 years old with active or convalescent COVID-19. CDR3s include the opening cysteine and the closing phenylalanine or tryptophan. Fields, in order: J gene, V gene, CDR3 protein.

>TRBJ2-1|TRBV28
CASSPGTSVDSYNEQFF
>TRBJ1-3|TRBV19
CASSIQGRGGLENTIYF
>TRBJ1-2|TRBV5-5
CASSSGTGDYGYTF
>TRBJ2-5|TRBV11-3
CASSRGGLETQYF
>TRBJ2-2|TRBV7-2
CASSLRGGSTGELFF
>TRBJ2-3|TRBV7-9
CASSWDTRGTDTQYF
>TRBJ1-2|TRBV11-3
CASSPRGFNYGYTF
>TRBJ1-5|TRBV9
CASSVGWQGSQKQPQHF
>TRBJ2-1|TRBV29-1
CSGEESEQFF
>TRBJ1-2|TRBV10-3
CAISEANRALTYGYTF
>TRBJ1-1|TRBV30
CAWSVGIEAFF
>TRBJ2-7|TRBV9
CASSPYSGSSNEQYF
>TRBJ2-7|TRBV30
CAYRLAGSYEQYF
>TRBJ1-4|TRBV29-1
CSAGGGGNEKLFF
>TRBJ1-5|TRBV10-3
CAISIQGAQPQHF
>TRBJ2-2|TRBV3-1/TRBV3-2
CASSQGDNRGNTGELFF
>TRBJ2-3|TRBV2
CASSENIAGVTDTQYF
>TRBJ1-1|TRBV2
CASRDYSVGAFF
>TRBJ2-1|TRBV6-1
CASSETGTSDHNEQFF
>TRBJ2-3|TRBV24-1
CATSGGLAVSTDTQYF
>TRBJ1-5|TRBV4-1
CASSQDRGRLNQPQHF
>TRBJ1-2|TRBV28
CASSSGQGNTF
>TRBJ2-1|TRBV5-4
CASSPPDSYNEQFF
>TRBJ1-2|TRBV29-1
CSVDQVAPDYGYTF
>TRBJ1-3|TRBV11-2
CASSLLKGQGENTIYF
>TRBJ2-2|TRBV2
CASTAWTVNTGELFF
>TRBJ2-1|TRBV19
CASSPSGRAGNEQFF
>TRBJ1-2|TRBV5-6
CASSGRDSDNYGYTF
>TRBJ2-5|TRBV4-2
CASSPRGLAGEFETQYF
>TRBJ1-2|TRBV29-1
CSVLDTSNYGYTF
>TRBJ2-6|TRBV5-1
CASSPPFSGANVLTF
>TRBJ1-2|TRBV3-1/TRBV3-2
CASSQVQGAGGYTF
>TRBJ2-5|TRBV14
CASSHRQGFSTETQYF
>TRBJ2-5|TRBV5-8
CASSFPRARVETQYF
>TRBJ2-1|TRBV6-5
CASTEGLNEQFF
>TRBJ2-1|TRBV2
CASRMGRGAYNEQFF
>TRBJ2-7|TRBV28
CASSQDRAGTSFVWSAEQYF
>TRBJ1-1|TRBV5-1
CASSLEAGSATEAFF
>TRBJ1-1|TRBV19
CASSIQTGTEAFF
>TRBJ2-7|TRBV9
CASSVEGQGREQYF
>TRBJ2-7|TRBV7-7
CASSRDRGDEQYF
>TRBJ1-4|TRBV30
CAWREQGTNEKLFF
>TRBJ1-5|TRBV19
CASSPGVSNQPQHF
>TRBJ2-5|TRBV19
CASSIPGTTYQETQYF
>TRBJ1-5|TRBV28
CASSPGARGNNQPQHF
>TRBJ2-3|TRBV27
CASSRTGWGTDTQYF
>TRBJ2-3|TRBV27
CASSSRQGRVDTQYF